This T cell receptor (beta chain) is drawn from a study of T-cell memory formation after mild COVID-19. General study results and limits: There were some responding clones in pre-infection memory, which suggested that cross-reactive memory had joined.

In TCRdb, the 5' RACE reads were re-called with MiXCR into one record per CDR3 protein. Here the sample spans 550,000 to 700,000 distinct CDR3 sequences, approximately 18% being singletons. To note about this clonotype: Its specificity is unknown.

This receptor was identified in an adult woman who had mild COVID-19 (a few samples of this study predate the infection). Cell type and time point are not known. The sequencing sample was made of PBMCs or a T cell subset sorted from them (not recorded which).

The CDR3 sequence: CSARDLAGATDTQYF. In DNA, the CDR3 is TGCAGTGCTAGAGATCTGGCAGGGGCCACAGATACGCAGTATTTT. V is TRBV20-1 and J is TRBJ2-3, with D possibly TRBD1 on 6 matching bases. CDR1 is DFQATT and CDR2 is SNEGSKA in the germline V gene (reference sequence). The CDR3 is 15 residues long. Trimming cost V 0 bases and J 2 bases, with 12 bases left between them.